The T cell receptor (beta chain) under discussion was sequenced for a study of T cells after posttransplantation cyclophosphamide. General study findings and limits: Recipient CMV seropositivity and CMV reactivation strongly tracked TRB clonality. TRB overlap between skin or GI tissue T cells and blood was limited. Donor CD8+ memory clones often dominated recipient blood repertoires at later times.

Some clones are missing from TCRdb's copy, which holds only in-frame ones; the method was immunoSEQ multiplex PCR. The data contain roughly 70,000 clones, around 95% of them singletons. On the day of bone marrow donation, the related graft donor provided peripheral blood. As for this clone: Its antigen is unidentified.

The sample taken for sequencing was PBMCs. This TCR derives from a woman aged 25 to 39 in good health and a related stem cell transplant donor.

The CDR3 DNA reads TGCAGCGGATGCGGGCGGTTGACAGATACGCAGTATTTT. This gives the protein CSGCGRLTDTQYF. This chain links TRBV29-1 with TRBJ2-3, with TRBD2 as a possible D gene (5 bases). Germline assignment: CDR1 SQVTM and CDR2 ANQGSEA. V was shortened by 7 bases and J by 3 bases, with 14 bases between the two germline ends. The CDR3 is 13 amino acids.